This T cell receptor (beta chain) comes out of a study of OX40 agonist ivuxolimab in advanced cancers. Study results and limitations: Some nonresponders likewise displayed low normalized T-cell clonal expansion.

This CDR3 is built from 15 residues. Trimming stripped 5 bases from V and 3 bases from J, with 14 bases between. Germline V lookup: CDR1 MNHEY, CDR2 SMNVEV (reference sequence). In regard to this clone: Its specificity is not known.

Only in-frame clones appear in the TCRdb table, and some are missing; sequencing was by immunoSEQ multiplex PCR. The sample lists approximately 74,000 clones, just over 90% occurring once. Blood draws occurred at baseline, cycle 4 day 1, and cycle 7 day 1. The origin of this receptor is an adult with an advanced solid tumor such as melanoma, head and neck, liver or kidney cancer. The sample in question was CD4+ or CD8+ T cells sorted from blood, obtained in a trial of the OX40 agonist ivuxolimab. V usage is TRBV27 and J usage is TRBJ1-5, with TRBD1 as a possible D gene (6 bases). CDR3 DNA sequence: TGTGCCAGCAGTCCCGTCACAGGGCTCAATCAGCCCCAGCATTTT. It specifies CASSPVTGLNQPQHF.